This T cell receptor beta chain comes out of a study of siplizumab effects on memory and regulatory T cells. Study-level findings and limits: Proliferating Tregs in siplizumab cultures were never verified as suppressive. Naive T cells seemed more diverse than memory cells; they also seemed major alloresponse contributors. The majority of clones, roughly 75-97% of proliferating CD4+ or CD8+ clones, lacked an assignable naive or memory phenotype.

Comment on this clone: As yet, its antigen is unknown.

Roughly 9.8 x 10^4 TCR templates were assayed per sample. Using immunoSEQ multiplex PCR, the repertoire was profiled, and TCRdb retains in-frame clones only, with some absent. The sample holds 100,000 or so clones, around 94% seen once. The V end lost 2 bases, the J end lost 8 bases, and 9 bases lay between the germline ends. This CDR3 is built from 12 residues. The germline gives CDR1 SGHNT, CDR2 YENEEA. Sequenced: Tregs sorted from blood. The receptor comes from a human donor in good health. This rearrangement joins TRBV11-3 to TRBJ1-1; D gene uncertain. In DNA, the CDR3 is TGTGCCAGCAGCTTAAGGGCGGGGGAAGCTTTCTTT. This codes for CASSLRAGEAFF.